This T cell receptor beta chain was recovered during a study of CD8 T cell repertoires and HIV-1 epitope variants. Turning to the study itself: Controls included no peptide, Ebola AY9 epitope, and a CMV, EBV, flu pool. Tested: three Gag epitope families, Nef HW9 and YT9. Study findings and constraints: Most of the nine antigen-specific clonotypes appeared cross-reactive to autologous or escape variants.

Here immunoSEQ multiplex PCR was the method, and the copy in TCRdb shows in-frame clones only, minus some. The table includes several thousand clones, roughly 65% detected once. Regarding this clone: Its antigen is not known.

The sequence derives from a male donor with HIV. Sequenced material: cultured CD8+ T cells derived from PBMCs.

CDR3 sequence reads: CASSQGVQGAMNTEAFF. The CDR3 nucleotides read TGCGCCAGCAGCCAAGGGGTCCAGGGCGCAATGAACACTGAAGCTTTCTTT. This chain links TRBV4-1 with TRBJ1-1; D perhaps matches TRBD1 (5 bases). This CDR3 has 17 residues. CDR1 is MGHRA, CDR2 YSYEKL, per germline. Between the trimmed V and J ends, which lost 1 base and 0 bases, there was a span of 15 bases.